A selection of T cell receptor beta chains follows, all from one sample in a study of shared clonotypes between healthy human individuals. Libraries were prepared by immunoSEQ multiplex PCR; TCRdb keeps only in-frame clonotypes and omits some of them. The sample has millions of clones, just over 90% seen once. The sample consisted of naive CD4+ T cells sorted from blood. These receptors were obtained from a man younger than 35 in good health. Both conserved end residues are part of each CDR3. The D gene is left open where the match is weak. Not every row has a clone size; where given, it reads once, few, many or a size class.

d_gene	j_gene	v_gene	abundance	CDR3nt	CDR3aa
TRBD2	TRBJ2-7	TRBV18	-	TGTGCCAGCTCACTATACCAGGCTAGCGGGAGTGAAGTCTACGAGCAGTACTTC	CASSLYQASGSEVYEQYF
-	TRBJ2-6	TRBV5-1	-	TGCGCCAGCAGCTTGGTGGCTTCAGGGGCTGGGGCCAACGTCCTGACTTTC	CASSLVASGAGANVLTF
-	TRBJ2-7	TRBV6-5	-	TGTGCCAGCAGTTATCAGCGTACCTACGAGCAGTACTTC	CASSYQRTYEQYF
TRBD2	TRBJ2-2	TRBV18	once	TGTGCCAGCTCCTATGGACTAGTTGGGACCGGGGAGCTGTTTTTT	CASSYGLVGTGELFF
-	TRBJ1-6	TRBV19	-	TGTGCCAGTAGTATTTTTTCCAGGGCAGACCATTATAATTCACCCCTCCACTTT	CASSIFSRADHYNSPLHF
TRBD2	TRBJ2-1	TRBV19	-	TGTGCCAGTAGTTTCCGGGGACTAGCGGGAGCCTACAATGAGCAGTTCTTC	CASSFRGLAGAYNEQFF
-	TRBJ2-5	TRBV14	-	TGTGCCAGCAGCCAAAGGACTGTGACCAGGGAGACCCAGTACTTC	CASSQRTVTRETQYF
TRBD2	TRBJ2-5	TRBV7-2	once	TGTGCCAGCAGCTTAAGTCCAGCGGGAGCCCAAGAGACCCAGTACTTC	CASSLSPAGAQETQYF
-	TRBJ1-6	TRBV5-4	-	TGTGCCAGCAGACCGGCTCAGCCTAATTCACCCCTCCACTTT	CASRPAQPNSPLHF
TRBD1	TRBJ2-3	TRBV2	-	TGTGCCAGCGCCGGGACAGGGGTTTTAGATACGCAGTATTTT	CASAGTGVLDTQYF
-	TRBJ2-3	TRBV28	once	TGTGCCAGCAGTTTAAAAGGGTTTCCGCAGTATTTT	CASSLKGFPQYF
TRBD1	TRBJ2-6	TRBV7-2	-	TGTGCCAGCAGCTCCGCACCTAGACAGGGCCCTGGGGCCAACGTCCTGACTTTC	CASSSAPRQGPGANVLTF
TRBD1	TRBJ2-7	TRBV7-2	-	TGTGCCAGCAGCTTAGTTCAGGGGGTCTCCTACGAGCAGTACTTC	CASSLVQGVSYEQYF
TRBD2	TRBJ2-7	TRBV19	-	TGTGCCAGTAGGAGGACTAGCGGCTCCTACGAGCAGTACTTC	CASRRTSGSYEQYF
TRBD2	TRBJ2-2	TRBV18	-	TGTGCCAGCTCACCCCGTTCGGGGGGGTCGAACACCGGGGAGCTGTTTTTT	CASSPRSGGSNTGELFF
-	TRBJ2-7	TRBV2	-	TGTGCCAGCACCAATCCACACAGCCCTAACTACGAGCAGTACTTC	CASTNPHSPNYEQYF
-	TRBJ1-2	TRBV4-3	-	TGCGCCAGCAGCCAAGGTTCCGGGGTGTCCTACACCTTC	CASSQGSGVSYTF
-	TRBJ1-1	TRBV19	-	TGTGCCAGTAGAGCGTATTCTGGGCCAGGGGTTACTGAAGCTTTCTTT	CASRAYSGPGVTEAFF
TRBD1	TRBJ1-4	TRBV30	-	TGTGCCTGGAGTGTAGGGGGACAGGGTGTACGAGAAAAACTGTTTTTT	CAWSVGGQGVREKLFF
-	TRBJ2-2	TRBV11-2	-	TGTGCCAGCAGCTTAGATTTAGGCCCCCTAAGGGAGCTGTTTTTT	CASSLDLGPLRELFF
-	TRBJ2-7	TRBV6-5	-	TGTGCCAGCAGGGCCCGTCCCAATACCTACGAGCAGTACTTC	CASRARPNTYEQYF
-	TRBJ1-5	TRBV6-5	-	TGTGCCAGCAGTCCAGATAGCAATCAGCCCCAGCATTTT	CASSPDSNQPQHF
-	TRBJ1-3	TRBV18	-	TGTGCCAGCTCACCAGTCCCTAGCTCTGGAAACACCATATATTTT	CASSPVPSSGNTIYF
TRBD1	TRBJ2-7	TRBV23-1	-	TGCGCCAGCAGTCAAGGGACAGGAGCCTCCTACGAGCAGTACTTC	CASSQGTGASYEQYF
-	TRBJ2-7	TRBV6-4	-	TGTGCCAGCAGTGAAGAGGAGAGCTCCTACGAGCAGTACTTC	CASSEEESSYEQYF
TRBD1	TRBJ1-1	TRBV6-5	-	TGTGCCAGCAGCCGGACAGGGGGCACTGAAGCTTTCTTT	CASSRTGGTEAFF
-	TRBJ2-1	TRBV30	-	TGTGCCTGGAGTGTACCGGCGGGGGCTATAGATGAGCAGTTCTTC	CAWSVPAGAIDEQFF